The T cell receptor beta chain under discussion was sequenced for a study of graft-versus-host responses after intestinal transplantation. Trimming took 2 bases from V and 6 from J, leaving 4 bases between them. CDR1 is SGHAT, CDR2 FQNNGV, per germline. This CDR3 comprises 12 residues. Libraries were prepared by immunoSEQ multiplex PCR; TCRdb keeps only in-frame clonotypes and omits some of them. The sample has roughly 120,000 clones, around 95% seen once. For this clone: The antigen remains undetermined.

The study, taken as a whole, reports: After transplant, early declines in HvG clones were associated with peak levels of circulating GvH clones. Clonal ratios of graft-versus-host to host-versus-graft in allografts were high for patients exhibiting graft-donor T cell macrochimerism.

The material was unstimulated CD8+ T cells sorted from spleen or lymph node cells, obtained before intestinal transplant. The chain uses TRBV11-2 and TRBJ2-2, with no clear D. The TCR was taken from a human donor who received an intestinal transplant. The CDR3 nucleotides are TGTGCCAGCAGCTTAACCGCCGGGGAGCTGTTTTTT. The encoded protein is CASSLTAGELFF.